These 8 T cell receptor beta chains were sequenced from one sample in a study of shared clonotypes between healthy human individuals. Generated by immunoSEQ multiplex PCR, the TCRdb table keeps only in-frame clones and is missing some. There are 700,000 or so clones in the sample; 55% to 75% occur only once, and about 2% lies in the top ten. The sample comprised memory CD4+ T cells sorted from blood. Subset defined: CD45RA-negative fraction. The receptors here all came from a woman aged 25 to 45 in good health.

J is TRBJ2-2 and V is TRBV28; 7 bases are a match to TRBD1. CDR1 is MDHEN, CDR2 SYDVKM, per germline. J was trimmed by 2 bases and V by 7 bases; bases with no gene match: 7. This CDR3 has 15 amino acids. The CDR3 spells CASIPGQANTGELFF. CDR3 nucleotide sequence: TGTGCCAGCATACCAGGACAGGCCAACACCGGGGAGCTGTTTTTT.

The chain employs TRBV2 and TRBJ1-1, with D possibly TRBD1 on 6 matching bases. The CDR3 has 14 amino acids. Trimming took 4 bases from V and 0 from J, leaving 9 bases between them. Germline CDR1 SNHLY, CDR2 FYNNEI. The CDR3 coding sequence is TGTGCCAGCAGTGGTCGGACAGTGAACACTGAAGCTTTCTTT. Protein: CASSGRTVNTEAFF.

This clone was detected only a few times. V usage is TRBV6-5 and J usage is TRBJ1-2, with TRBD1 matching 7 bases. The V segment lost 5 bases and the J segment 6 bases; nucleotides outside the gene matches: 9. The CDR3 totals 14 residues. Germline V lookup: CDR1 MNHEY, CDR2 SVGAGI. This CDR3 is CASSTQGGAHGYTF. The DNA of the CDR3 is TGTGCCAGCAGTACCCAGGGGGGGGCGCATGGCTACACCTTC.

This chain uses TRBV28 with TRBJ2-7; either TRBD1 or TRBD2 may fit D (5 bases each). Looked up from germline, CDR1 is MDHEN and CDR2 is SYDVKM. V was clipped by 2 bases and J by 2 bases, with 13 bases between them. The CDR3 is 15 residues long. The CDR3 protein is CASSLNSGPAYEQYF. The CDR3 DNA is TGTGCCAGCAGTTTAAACTCGGGACCGGCCTACGAGCAGTACTTC.

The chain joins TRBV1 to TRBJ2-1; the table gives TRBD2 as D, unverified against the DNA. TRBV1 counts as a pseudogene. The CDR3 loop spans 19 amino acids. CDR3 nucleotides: TGCACCAGCAGCCTCCGTTTAGCCAGGAGGGGAGGTAATAGGAATGAGCAGTTCTTC. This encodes CTSSLRLARRGGNRNEQFF.

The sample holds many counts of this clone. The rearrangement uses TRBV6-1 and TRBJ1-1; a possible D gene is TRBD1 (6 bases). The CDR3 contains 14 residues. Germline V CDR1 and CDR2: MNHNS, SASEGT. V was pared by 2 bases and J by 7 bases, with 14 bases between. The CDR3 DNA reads TGTGCCAGCAGTGAATTGGGGGCGACAGGTGAAGCTTTCTTT. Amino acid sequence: CASSELGATGEAFF.

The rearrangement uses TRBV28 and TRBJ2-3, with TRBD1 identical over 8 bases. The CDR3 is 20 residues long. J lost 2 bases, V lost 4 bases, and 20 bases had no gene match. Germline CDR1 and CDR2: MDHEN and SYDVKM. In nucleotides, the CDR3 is TGTGCCAGCAGTTACCCCTTTTACGGGACAGGTAGCACCTTCACAGATACGCAGTATTTT. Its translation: CASSYPFYGTGSTFTDTQYF.

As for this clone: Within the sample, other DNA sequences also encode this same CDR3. This chain's CDR3 is CSALTGDSADTQYF. Here the CDR3 DNA reads TGCAGTGCATTGACAGGGGATAGCGCAGATACGCAGTATTTT. V and J are TRBV29-1 and TRBJ2-3, with 8 positions matching TRBD1. Germline CDR1 SQVTM, CDR2 ANQGSEA. CDR3 length equals 14 residues.